Reported below is one TCR beta chain. This clone was observed once. The specificity of this receptor is unknown. No clone much larger than this one lies a single base away; base qualities are absent. These data originate in a study of OX40 agonist ivuxolimab in advanced cancers. Turning to the overall study: Ivuxolimab was an agonistic, fully human IgG2 monoclonal antibody directed against OX40 (CD134), a costimulatory receptor. The point of sequencing TCRbeta in the periphery was to test whether ivuxolimab changed TCR sequence diversity and drove clonal T-cell expansion. Among the approximately 54 dose-escalation patients, around 20 had hepatocellular carcinoma, some 15 melanoma, 9 renal cell carcinoma and 9 head and neck cancer. Intravenous ivuxolimab was administered to patients every 2 weeks at six dose levels: 0.01, 0.1, 0.3, 1.5, 3 and 10 mg/kg. The dose-escalation cohort was 82.7% male with a mean age of approximately 60 years, ranging from roughly 23 to 90. Partial responses occurred in three dose-escalation patients, of whom one had hepatocellular carcinoma and two had cutaneous melanoma. The paper describes the monotherapy dose-escalation part (N of about 54 patients) of the phase I trial of ivuxolimab. Prior anti-PD-1, anti-PD-L1 or anti-CTLA-4 therapy was permitted, and checkpoint inhibitors had been received by about 36% of dose-escalation patients. Points the paper makes about the study in general: At doses of 0.1 to 3.0 mg/kg, clonal expansion of both CD4+ and CD8+ blood T cells was observed from baseline to week 6. After ivuxolimab, CD8+ T cells had more expanded clones than CD4+ T cells on average. Low levels of normalized T-cell clonal expansion were also seen in some patients who did not respond. Partial responders in the 0.1-3.0 mg/kg groups had among the lowest normalized peripheral clonal expansion, especially among CD8+ T cells. The antigen specificity of the clonally expanded peripheral T cells was not determined.

The trial excluded patients who had a history of autoimmune disease or who were on systemic immunosuppression. Peripheral blood for TCR sequencing was drawn from every dose cohort at baseline, at cycle 4 day 1 and at cycle 7 day 1. The samples were drawn from a first-in-human, open-label, multicenter phase I dose-escalation trial of ivuxolimab. Adults with locally advanced or metastatic head and neck squamous cell, hepatocellular, melanoma or renal cell carcinoma were enrolled in the trial. Before TCR sequencing, CD4+ and CD8+ T cells were separately sorted from peripheral blood. The CDR3 numbers 15 residues from cysteine through phenylalanine. The kept DNA is CDR3 alone, 45 bases in frame from the first base. The trim is 4 bases for V and 3 bases for J, with a gap of 13 bases between the germline ends. CDR1 SGHVS and CDR2 FQNEAQ were looked up in the germline V gene. Genomic DNA was extracted from sorted cells for sequencing of the TCRbeta CDR3 region. The immunoSEQ Assay was used to sequence the TCRbeta CDR3 regions. TCRdb obtained this table from immuneACCESS and retained in-frame rearrangements with V and J assigned. These tables miss some clones; where compared with another copy, unresolved V genes account for less than half of the shortfall, and the remainder is unexplained. A total of over 45,000 clones appear in this sample, 82% of them only once. The leading ten clones occupy over 1.3% of the sample.

The rearranged segments are TRBV7-8 and TRBJ1-3; the D gene identity is not certain. This TCR was sampled from an adult with an advanced solid tumor such as melanoma, head and neck, liver or kidney cancer. The input for sequencing was CD4+ or CD8+ T cells sorted from blood, taken in a trial of the OX40 agonist ivuxolimab. The nucleotides are TGTGCCAGCAGCTCTTCGCATGGCGATGGAAACACCATATATTTT. It encodes CASSSSHGDGNTIYF.